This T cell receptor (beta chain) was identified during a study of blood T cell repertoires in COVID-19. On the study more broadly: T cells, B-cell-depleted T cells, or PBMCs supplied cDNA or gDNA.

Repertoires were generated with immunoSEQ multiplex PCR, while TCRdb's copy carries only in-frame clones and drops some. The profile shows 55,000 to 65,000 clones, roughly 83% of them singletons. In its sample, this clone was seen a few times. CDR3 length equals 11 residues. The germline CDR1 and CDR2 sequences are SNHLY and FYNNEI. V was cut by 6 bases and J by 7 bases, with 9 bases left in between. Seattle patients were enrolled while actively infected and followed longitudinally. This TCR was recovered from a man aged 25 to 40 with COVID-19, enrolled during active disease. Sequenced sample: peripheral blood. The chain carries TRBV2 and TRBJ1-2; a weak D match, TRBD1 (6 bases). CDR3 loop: CASRGGAGYTF. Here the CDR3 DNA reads TGTGCCAGCAGGGGGGGGGCTGGCTACACCTTC.